These T cell receptor beta chains were read from a single sample in a study of T cell responses to AZD1222 COVID-19 vaccine. The assay was immunoSEQ multiplex PCR, and TCRdb's table has in-frame clones only and misses some. This sample carries 100,000 to 150,000 clones, 65% to 90% of them seen once, and the ten largest clones take approximately 8%. Sequencing used peripheral blood, obtained 28 days after the second dose of the MenACWY control vaccine. Source of these receptors: an adult who received the MenACWY meningococcal vaccine as a control. CDR3s leave out the opening cysteine and the closing phenylalanine or tryptophan. Fields, in order: V gene, clone size, J gene, CDR3 protein. Only part of the rows carry a size: once, few, many, or a class if the clone is expanded.

V gene: TRBV7-2; clone size: once; J gene: TRBJ2-3; CDR3 protein: ASSLVESTDTQY
V gene: TRBV18; clone size: NA; J gene: TRBJ2-3; CDR3 protein: ASSPLPGQGSDTQY
V gene: TRBV29-1; clone size: NA; J gene: TRBJ1-1; CDR3 protein: SAAEGTNTEAF
V gene: TRBV5-1; clone size: NA; J gene: TRBJ1-5; CDR3 protein: ASSLAVVDQPQH
V gene: TRBV24-1; clone size: NA; J gene: TRBJ1-5; CDR3 protein: ATSDYRSNQPQH
V gene: TRBV28; clone size: NA; J gene: TRBJ2-2; CDR3 protein: ASSEPRRTKANTGELF
V gene: TRBV7-9; clone size: NA; J gene: TRBJ1-4; CDR3 protein: ASSLAGGNEKLF
V gene: TRBV5-1; clone size: NA; J gene: TRBJ2-2; CDR3 protein: ASGTPSGRARTGELF
V gene: TRBV27; clone size: few; J gene: TRBJ1-6; CDR3 protein: ASSPRSGQLNSPLH
V gene: TRBV27; clone size: NA; J gene: TRBJ1-5; CDR3 protein: ASSFGGSNQPQH
V gene: TRBV29-1; clone size: NA; J gene: TRBJ1-5; CDR3 protein: SVTTGLNQPQH
V gene: TRBV9; clone size: NA; J gene: TRBJ1-2; CDR3 protein: ASSVARTDYGYT
V gene: TRBV15; clone size: NA; J gene: TRBJ1-5; CDR3 protein: ATSGSNQPQH
V gene: TRBV19; clone size: NA; J gene: TRBJ1-2; CDR3 protein: ASSPPLSGTSRGYT
V gene: TRBV14; clone size: NA; J gene: TRBJ2-7; CDR3 protein: ASSRTGLTYEQY
V gene: TRBV13; clone size: NA; J gene: TRBJ2-3; CDR3 protein: ASSLNPPVPGLAPRLTDTQY
V gene: TRBV29-1; clone size: NA; J gene: TRBJ2-1; CDR3 protein: SVLPAGEQF
V gene: TRBV9; clone size: NA; J gene: TRBJ1-4; CDR3 protein: ASSARQGSEKLF
V gene: TRBV19; clone size: NA; J gene: TRBJ2-5; CDR3 protein: ASSIVNRQETQY